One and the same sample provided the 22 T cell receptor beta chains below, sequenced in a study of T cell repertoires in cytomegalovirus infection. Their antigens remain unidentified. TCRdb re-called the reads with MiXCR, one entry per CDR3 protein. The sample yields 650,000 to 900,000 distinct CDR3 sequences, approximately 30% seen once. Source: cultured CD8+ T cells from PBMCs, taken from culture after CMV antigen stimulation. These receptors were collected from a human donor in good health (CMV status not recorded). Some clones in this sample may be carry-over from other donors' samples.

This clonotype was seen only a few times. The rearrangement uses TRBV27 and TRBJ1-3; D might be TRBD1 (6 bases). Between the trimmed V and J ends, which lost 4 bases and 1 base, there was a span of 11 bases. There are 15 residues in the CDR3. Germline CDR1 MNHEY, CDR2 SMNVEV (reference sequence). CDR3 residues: CASSSGQLSGNTIYF. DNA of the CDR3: TGTGCCAGCAGTTCCGGACAGTTATCTGGAAACACCATATATTTT.

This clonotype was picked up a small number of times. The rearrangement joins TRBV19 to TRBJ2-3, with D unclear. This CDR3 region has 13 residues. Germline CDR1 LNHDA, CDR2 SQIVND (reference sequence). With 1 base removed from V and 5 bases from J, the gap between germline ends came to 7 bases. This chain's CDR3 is CASSIVPEDTQYF. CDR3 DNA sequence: TGTGCCAGTAGTATAGTCCCAGAAGATACGCAGTATTTT. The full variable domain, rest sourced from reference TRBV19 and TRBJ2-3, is DGGITQSPKYLFRKEGQNVTLSCEQNLNHDAMYWYRQDPGQGLRLIYYSQIVNDFQKGDIAEGYSVSREKKESFPLTVTSAQKNPTAFYLCASSIVPEDTQYFGPGTRLTVL.

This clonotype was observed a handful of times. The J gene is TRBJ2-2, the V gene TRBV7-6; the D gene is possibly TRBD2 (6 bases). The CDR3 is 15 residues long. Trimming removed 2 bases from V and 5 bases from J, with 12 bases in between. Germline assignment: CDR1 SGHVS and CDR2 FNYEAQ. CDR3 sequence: CASSLPEEGTGELFF. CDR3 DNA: TGTGCCAGCAGCTTACCAGAGGAGGGGACCGGGGAGCTGTTTTTT.

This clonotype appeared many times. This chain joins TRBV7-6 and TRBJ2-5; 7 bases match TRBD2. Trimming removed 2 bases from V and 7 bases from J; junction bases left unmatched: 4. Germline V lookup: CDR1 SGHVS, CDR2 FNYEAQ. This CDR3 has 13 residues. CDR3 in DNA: TGTGCCAGCAGCTTAAGCGGGGCAGGGACCCAGTACTTC. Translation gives CASSLSGAGTQYF.

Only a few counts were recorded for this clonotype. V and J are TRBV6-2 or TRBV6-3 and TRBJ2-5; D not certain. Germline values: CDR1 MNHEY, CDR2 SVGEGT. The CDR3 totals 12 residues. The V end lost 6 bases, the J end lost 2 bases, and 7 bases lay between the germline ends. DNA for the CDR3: TGTGCCAGCAGGTCCTGGCAAGAGACCCAGTACTTC. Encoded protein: CASRSWQETQYF.

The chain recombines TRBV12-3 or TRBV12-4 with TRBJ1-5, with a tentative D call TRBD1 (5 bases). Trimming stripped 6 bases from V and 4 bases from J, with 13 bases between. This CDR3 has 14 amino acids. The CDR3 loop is CASSPFEGNQPQHF. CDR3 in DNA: TGTGCCAGCAGCCCCTTTGAGGGGAATCAGCCCCAGCATTTT.

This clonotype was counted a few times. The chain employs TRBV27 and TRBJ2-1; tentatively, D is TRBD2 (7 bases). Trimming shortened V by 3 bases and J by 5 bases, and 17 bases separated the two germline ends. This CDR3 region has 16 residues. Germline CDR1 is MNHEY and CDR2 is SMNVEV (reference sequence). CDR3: CASSLGGAYGDNEQFF. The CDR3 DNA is TGTGCCAGCAGTTTGGGGGGGGCTTACGGGGACAATGAGCAGTTCTTC.

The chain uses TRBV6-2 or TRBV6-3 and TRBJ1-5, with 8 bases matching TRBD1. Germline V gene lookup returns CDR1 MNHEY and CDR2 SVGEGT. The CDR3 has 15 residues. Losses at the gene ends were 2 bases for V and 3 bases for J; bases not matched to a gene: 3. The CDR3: CASSYRQGLNQPQHF. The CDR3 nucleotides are TGTGCCAGCAGTTACCGACAGGGGCTCAATCAGCCCCAGCATTTT.

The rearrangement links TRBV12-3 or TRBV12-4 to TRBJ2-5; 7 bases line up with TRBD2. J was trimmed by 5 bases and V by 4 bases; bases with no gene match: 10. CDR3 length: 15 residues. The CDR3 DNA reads TGTGCCAGCAGTTCCTCCAGTGGGGGGGTTGAGACCCAGTACTTC. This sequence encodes CASSSSSGGVETQYF.

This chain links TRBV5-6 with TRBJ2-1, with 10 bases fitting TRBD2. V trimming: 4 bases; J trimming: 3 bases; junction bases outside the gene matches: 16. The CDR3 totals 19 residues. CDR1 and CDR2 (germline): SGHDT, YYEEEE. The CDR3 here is CASSPSVAGGLRDYNEQFF. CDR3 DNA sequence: TGTGCCAGCAGCCCCTCGGTAGCGGGGGGCTTAAGGGACTACAATGAGCAGTTCTTC. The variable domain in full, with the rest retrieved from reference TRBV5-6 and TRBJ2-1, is DAGVTQSPTHLIKTRGQQVTLRCSPKSGHDTVSWYQQALGQGPQFIFQYYEEEERQRGNFPDRFSGHQFPNYSSELNVNALLLGDSALYLCASSPSVAGGLRDYNEQFFGPGTRLTVL.

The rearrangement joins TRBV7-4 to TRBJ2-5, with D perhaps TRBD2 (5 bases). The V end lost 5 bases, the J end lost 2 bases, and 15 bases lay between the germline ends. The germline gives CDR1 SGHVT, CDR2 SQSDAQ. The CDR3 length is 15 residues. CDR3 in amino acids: CASSRHGEIQETQYF. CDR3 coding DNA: TGTGCCAGCAGCCGACATGGGGAGATACAAGAGACCCAGTACTTC.

CDR3 residues: CASSNRTGGYYEQYF. The CDR3 coding sequence is TGTGCCAGCAGTAACCGGACAGGGGGCTACTACGAGCAGTACTTC. V gene TRBV7-8 combines with J gene TRBJ2-7; 11 bases match TRBD1. Trimming cost V 6 bases and J 3 bases; bases outside gene matches: 7. The CDR3 has 15 amino acids. The germline CDR1 and CDR2 sequences are SGHVS and FQNEAQ.

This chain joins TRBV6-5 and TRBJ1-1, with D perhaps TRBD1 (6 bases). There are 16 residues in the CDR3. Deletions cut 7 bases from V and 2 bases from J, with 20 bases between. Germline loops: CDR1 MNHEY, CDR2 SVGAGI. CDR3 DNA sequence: TGTGCCAGCACCCACCTCTACAGGGAAGGAAACACTGAAGCTTTCTTT. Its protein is CASTHLYREGNTEAFF.

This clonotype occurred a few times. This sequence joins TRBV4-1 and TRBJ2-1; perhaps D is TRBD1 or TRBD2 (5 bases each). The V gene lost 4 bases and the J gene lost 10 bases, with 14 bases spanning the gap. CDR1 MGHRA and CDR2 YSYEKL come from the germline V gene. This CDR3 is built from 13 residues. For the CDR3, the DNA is TGCGCCAGCAGCCCTCCAGGGAGTCCGGAGCAGTTCTTC. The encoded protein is CASSPPGSPEQFF.

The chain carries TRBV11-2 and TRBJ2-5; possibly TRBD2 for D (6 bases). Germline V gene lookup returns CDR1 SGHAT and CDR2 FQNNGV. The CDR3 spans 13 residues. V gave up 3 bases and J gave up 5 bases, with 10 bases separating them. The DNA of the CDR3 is TGTGCCAGCAGCTTTACTAGCTGGGAGACCCAGTACTTC. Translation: CASSFTSWETQYF.

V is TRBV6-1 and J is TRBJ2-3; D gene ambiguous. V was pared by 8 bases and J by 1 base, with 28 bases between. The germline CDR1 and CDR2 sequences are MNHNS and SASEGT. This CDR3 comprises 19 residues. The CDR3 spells CASSSTRPQTVKGTDTQYF. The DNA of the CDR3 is TGTGCCAGCTCCTCAACCCGTCCCCAGACCGTAAAAGGCACAGATACGCAGTATTTT.

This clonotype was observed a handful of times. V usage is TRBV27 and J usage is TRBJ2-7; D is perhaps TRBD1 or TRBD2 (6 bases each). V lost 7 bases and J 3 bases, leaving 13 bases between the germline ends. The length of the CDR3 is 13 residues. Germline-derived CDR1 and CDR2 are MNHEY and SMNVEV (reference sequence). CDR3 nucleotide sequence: TGTGCCAGCAAAAGGGGGGCAGGCTACGAGCAGTACTTC. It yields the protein CASKRGAGYEQYF.

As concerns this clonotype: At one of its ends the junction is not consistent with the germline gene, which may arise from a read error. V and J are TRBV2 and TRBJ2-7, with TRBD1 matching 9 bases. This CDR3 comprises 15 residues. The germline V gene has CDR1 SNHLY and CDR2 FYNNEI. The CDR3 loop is CAGSDPGQGSYEQYF. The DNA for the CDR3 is TGTGCCGGCAGCGATCCGGGACAGGGCTCCTACGAGCAGTACTTC.

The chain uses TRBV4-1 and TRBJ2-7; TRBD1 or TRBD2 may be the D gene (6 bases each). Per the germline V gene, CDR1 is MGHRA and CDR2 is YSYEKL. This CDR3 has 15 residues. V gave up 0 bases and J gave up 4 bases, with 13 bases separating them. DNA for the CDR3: TGCGCCAGCAGCCAAGATAGGGGGGAGAGGTACGAGCAGTACTTC. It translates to CASSQDRGERYEQYF.

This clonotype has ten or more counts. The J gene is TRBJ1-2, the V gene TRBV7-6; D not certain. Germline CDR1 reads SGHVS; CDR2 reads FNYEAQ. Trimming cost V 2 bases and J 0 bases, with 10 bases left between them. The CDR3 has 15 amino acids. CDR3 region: CASSLITDTNYGYTF. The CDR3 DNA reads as TGTGCCAGCAGCTTAATCACGGATACTAACTATGGCTACACCTTC. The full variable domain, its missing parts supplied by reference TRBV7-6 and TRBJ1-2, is GAGVSQSPRYKVTKRGQDVALRCDPISGHVSLYWYRQALGQGPEFLTYFNYEAQQDKSGLPNDRFSAERPEGSISTLTIQRTEQRDSAMYRCASSLITDTNYGYTFGSGTRLTVV.

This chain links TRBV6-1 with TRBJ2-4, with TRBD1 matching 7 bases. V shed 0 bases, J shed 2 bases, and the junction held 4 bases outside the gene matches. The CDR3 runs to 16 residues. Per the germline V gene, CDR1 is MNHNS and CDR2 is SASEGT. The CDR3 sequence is CASSEAGQVPKNIQYF. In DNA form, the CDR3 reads TGTGCCAGCAGTGAAGCTGGACAGGTGCCCAAAAACATTCAGTACTTC.

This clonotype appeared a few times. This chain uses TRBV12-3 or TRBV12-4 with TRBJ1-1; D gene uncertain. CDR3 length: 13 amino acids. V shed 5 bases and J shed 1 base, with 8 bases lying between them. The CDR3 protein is CASSQQKNTEAFF. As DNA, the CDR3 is TGTGCCAGCAGTCAGCAGAAGAACACTGAAGCTTTCTTT.